The entry below describes one T cell receptor (beta chain). The sample belongs to a study of T cells after somatic rescue of genetic block. Germline V lookup: CDR1 LGHNT, CDR2 FRNRAP. Trimming took 4 bases from V and 2 from J, leaving 8 bases between them. This CDR3 spans 14 amino acids. The method was immunoSEQ multiplex PCR; TCRdb's version includes in-frame clones alone and lacks a portion of them. The sample holds about 110,000 clones, 80% to 95% seen once. The chain combines TRBV12-5 with TRBJ1-4, with a tentative D call TRBD1 (5 bases). Material: peripheral blood mononuclear cells (PBMCs). This TCR derives from a woman in her late teens or twenties. The chain's CDR3 is CASGSTVTNEKLFF. The CDR3 bases are TGTGCTAGTGGTTCGACAGTGACTAATGAAAAACTGTTTTTT.